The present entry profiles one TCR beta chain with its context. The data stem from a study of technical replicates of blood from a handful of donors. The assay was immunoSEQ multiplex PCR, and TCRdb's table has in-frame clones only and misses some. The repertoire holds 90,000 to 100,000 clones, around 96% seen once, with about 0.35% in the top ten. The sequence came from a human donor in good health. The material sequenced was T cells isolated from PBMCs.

The CDR3 loop reads CASSQTGGNEQFF. The CDR3 bases are TGTGCCAGCAGCCAGACAGGGGGCAATGAGCAGTTCTTC. The rearrangement uses TRBV27 and TRBJ2-1; the match to TRBD1 covers 9 bases. The CDR3 has 13 amino acids. The V gene end was trimmed by 6 bases and the J gene end by 6 bases; junction bases not matched to a gene: 3. Germline loops: CDR1 MNHEY, CDR2 SMNVEV (reference sequence).